Listed below are T cell receptor beta chains from one sample, sequenced in a study of beta chain features in type 1 diabetes. The data were produced by immunoSEQ multiplex PCR, yet TCRdb's version contains in-frame clones alone and is incomplete. The table includes a few hundred thousand clones, around 13% detected once. What was sequenced was naive CD4+ T cells from blood. The source of these receptors is a man between 18 and 29 years old in good health. CDR3s include the opening cysteine and the closing phenylalanine or tryptophan. Fields, in order: D gene, V gene, clone size, J gene, CDR3 protein, CDR3 DNA. The D gene is left open where the match is weak. For some rows the clone size is stated as once, few or many, or as a class when expanded; others skip it.

>TRBD1|TRBV11-2|few|TRBJ1-6
CASSSGQYNSPLHF
TGTGCCAGCAGCTCGGGACAGTATAATTCACCCCTCCACTTT
>TRBD1|TRBV7-3|-|TRBJ2-5
CASSLTGTEETQYF
TGTGCCAGCAGCTTAACCGGGACAGAGGAGACCCAGTACTTC
>-|TRBV6-5|few|TRBJ2-7
CATGRESSYEQYF
TGTGCCACAGGGCGAGAGAGCTCCTACGAGCAGTACTTC
>TRBD1|TRBV7-9|few|TRBJ1-5
CASSAGQRDQPQHF
TGTGCCAGCAGCGCGGGACAGCGAGATCAGCCCCAGCATTTT
>-|TRBV5-6|-|TRBJ1-1
CASSLLGGRVGLTEAFF
TGTGCCAGCAGCTTGTTAGGGGGACGCGTTGGTTTGACTGAAGCTTTCTTT
>-|TRBV30|few|TRBJ2-2
CAWSVEFRANTGELFF
TGTGCCTGGAGTGTAGAATTCAGGGCGAACACCGGGGAGCTGTTTTTT
>TRBD1|TRBV2|-|TRBJ1-1
CASSMGTGALTEAFF
TGTGCCAGCAGTATGGGGACAGGGGCTCTCACTGAAGCTTTCTTT
>-|TRBV11-2|-|TRBJ2-1
CASSLGALDNEQFF
TGTGCCAGCAGCTTAGGGGCCCTTGACAATGAGCAGTTCTTC
>-|TRBV28|few|TRBJ1-5
CASSLYRQPQHF
TGTGCCAGCAGTTTATATCGTCAGCCCCAGCATTTT
>TRBD2|TRBV28|-|TRBJ2-1
CASAHSGGSYNEQFF
TGTGCCAGCGCTCATAGCGGGGGTTCGTACAATGAGCAGTTCTTC
>-|TRBV7-2|-|TRBJ2-1
CASSRGGPSGNEQFF
TGTGCCAGCAGCCGAGGGGGGCCTAGCGGCAATGAGCAGTTCTTC
>TRBD2|TRBV7-3|few|TRBJ2-6
CASSLRGGSGANVLTF
TGTGCCAGCAGCTTAAGGGGGGGCTCTGGGGCCAACGTCCTGACTTTC
>TRBD2|TRBV6-5|-|TRBJ2-3
CASRPSGRIDTQYF
TGTGCCAGCCGGCCTAGCGGGAGGATAGATACGCAGTATTTT
>-|TRBV2|few|TRBJ2-3
CASSDLEGWDTQYF
TGTGCCAGCAGTGATTTGGAGGGATGGGATACGCAGTATTTT
>-|TRBV20-1|few|TRBJ1-2
CSAPGGEGYTF
TGCAGTGCCCCGGGAGGGGAGGGCTACACCTTC
>-|TRBV28|-|TRBJ1-1
CASSLVLTFGTLRDTEAFF
TGTGCCAGCAGTTTAGTATTAACCTTCGGGACACTACGGGACACTGAAGCTTTCTTT
>TRBD2|TRBV5-4|-|TRBJ2-3
CASSRGGLSEADTQYF
TGTGCCAGCAGTCGGGGGGGGTTAAGTGAGGCAGATACGCAGTATTTT
>TRBD1|TRBV30|-|TRBJ2-3
CAWERTGGHTQYF
TGTGCCTGGGAGAGGACAGGGGGGCATACGCAGTATTTT
>-|TRBV30|-|TRBJ1-2
CAWSVRQGDGYTF
TGTGCCTGGAGTGTAAGGCAGGGCGACGGCTACACCTTC
>TRBD1|TRBV19|few|TRBJ2-7
CASGGQGAYEQYF
TGTGCCAGTGGCGGACAGGGGGCCTACGAGCAGTACTTC
>-|TRBV5-1|few|TRBJ1-2
CASSDQTQGTYTF
TGCGCCAGCAGCGACCAGACTCAGGGTACCTACACCTTC
>TRBD1|TRBV11-2|-|TRBJ2-5
CASSKTGGNQETQYF
TGTGCCAGCAGTAAGACAGGGGGCAATCAAGAGACCCAGTACTTC
>-|TRBV6-1|-|TRBJ2-1
CASTRVGANEQFF
TGTGCCAGCACCCGCGTAGGGGCGAATGAGCAGTTCTTC
>TRBD1|TRBV7-2|-|TRBJ1-2
CASSLRDRAGYTF
TGTGCCAGCAGCCTCCGGGACAGGGCGGGCTACACCTTC
>TRBD2|TRBV7-2|few|TRBJ2-1
CASSSSSSGSSGRAGEQFF
TGTGCCAGCAGCTCCTCCTCCTCGGGGTCGAGCGGGAGGGCCGGTGAGCAGTTCTTC
>TRBD2|TRBV15|few|TRBJ2-3
CATSEGLAGASDTQYF
TGTGCCACCAGCGAGGGGCTAGCGGGGGCGTCAGATACGCAGTATTTT
>TRBD2|TRBV6-5|-|TRBJ2-7
CASSYPGTSGSFEQYF
TGTGCCAGCAGTTACCCAGGGACTAGCGGGTCGTTTGAGCAGTACTTC
>-|TRBV10-3|-|TRBJ2-1
CAISDPAGGLSWQFF
TGTGCCATCAGTGACCCGGCAGGCGGGCTTTCGTGGCAGTTCTTC
>-|TRBV7-6|few|TRBJ1-5
CASSLGVYDNQPQHF
TGTGCCAGCAGCTTAGGAGTATATGACAATCAGCCCCAGCATTTT
>TRBD1|TRBV4-2|-|TRBJ1-2
CASSQDFSGGGYGYTF
TGTGCCAGCAGCCAAGACTTCTCAGGGGGCGGCTATGGCTACACCTTC
>-|TRBV5-1|-|TRBJ1-1
CASSGNRDTEAFF
TGCGCCAGCAGCGGTAACAGGGACACTGAAGCTTTCTTT
>TRBD1|TRBV7-9|few|TRBJ1-1
CASSSQGANEAFF
TGTGCCAGCAGCTCGCAGGGGGCAAATGAAGCTTTCTTT
>-|TRBV6-5|few|TRBJ1-2
CASSYSYNRDYGYTF
TGTGCCAGCAGTTACTCATATAATCGAGACTATGGCTACACCTTC
>-|TRBV5-6|few|TRBJ1-5
CASSLRGNGQPQHF
TGTGCCAGCAGCTTGCGGGGTAACGGGCAGCCCCAGCATTTT
>-|TRBV25-1|-|TRBJ1-5
CASRAGNQPQHF
TGTGCCAGCAGGGCCGGGAATCAGCCCCAGCATTTT
>TRBD2|TRBV4-2|-|TRBJ2-5
CASSSGRNQETQYF
TGTGCCAGCAGTAGCGGGAGGAATCAAGAGACCCAGTACTTC
>TRBD2|TRBV7-3|-|TRBJ2-3
CASSSQAGGPSDTQYF
TGTGCCAGCAGCTCACAAGCGGGAGGGCCTTCAGATACGCAGTATTTT
>TRBD1|TRBV18|-|TRBJ1-2
CASSPLSGGDYGYTF
TGTGCCAGCTCACCTCTCTCAGGGGGCGACTATGGCTACACCTTC
>-|TRBV6-5|few|TRBJ2-7
CASSYRRNYEQYF
TGTGCCAGCAGTTACCGGCGGAACTACGAGCAGTACTTC
>TRBD2|TRBV9|-|TRBJ2-1
CASSVAFTAGVDEQFF
TGTGCCAGCAGCGTAGCCTTCACTGCGGGAGTTGATGAGCAGTTCTTC
>TRBD2|TRBV10-3|few|TRBJ2-1
CAISESGLARHNEQFF
TGTGCCATCAGTGAGTCGGGACTAGCGAGGCACAATGAGCAGTTCTTC
>-|TRBV28|few|TRBJ1-4
CASREIHEKLFF
TGTGCCAGCAGGGAGATTCACGAAAAACTGTTTTTT
>-|TRBV30|-|TRBJ1-2
CAWSRLIGGYTF
TGTGCCTGGAGCAGACTGATCGGTGGCTACACCTTC
>-|TRBV5-1|few|TRBJ1-1
CASSLDPLRTEAFF
TGCGCCAGCAGCCTTGACCCACTGAGGACTGAAGCTTTCTTT
>-|TRBV5-4|few|TRBJ2-7
CASSPDRGGFSYEQYF
TGTGCCAGCAGCCCGGATAGGGGAGGATTCTCCTACGAGCAGTACTTC
>-|TRBV9|few|TRBJ2-1
CASSVRSGPSSYNEQFF
TGTGCCAGCAGCGTAAGAAGCGGCCCGAGCTCCTACAATGAGCAGTTCTTC
>TRBD2|TRBV4-3|few|TRBJ2-3
CASSQDRLAGGPWNQYF
TGCGCCAGCAGCCAAGATCGACTAGCGGGGGGGCCGTGGAACCAGTATTTT
>-|TRBV28|few|TRBJ2-5
CASNFLIAETQYF
TGTGCCAGCAACTTTCTAATAGCGGAGACCCAGTACTTC
>-|TRBV30|few|TRBJ1-2
CAWSDGAGVTYGYTF
TGTGCCTGGAGTGACGGGGCAGGGGTAACCTATGGCTACACCTTC
>TRBD1|TRBV7-9|few|TRBJ1-1
CASSSRDSALREAFF
TGTGCCAGCAGCTCACGGGACAGCGCTCTACGAGAAGCTTTCTTT
>-|TRBV7-2|-|TRBJ2-7
CASSLIPSSYEQYF
TGTGCCAGCAGCTTAATTCCTAGCTCCTACGAGCAGTACTTC
>TRBD1|TRBV5-4|few|TRBJ1-6
CASSLRDRNSPLHF
TGTGCCAGCAGCTTGAGGGACAGAAATTCACCCCTCCACTTT
>-|TRBV13|few|TRBJ1-4
CASSLRPGEKLFF
TGTGCCAGCAGTCTCCGGCCAGGTGAAAAACTGTTTTTT
>TRBD1|TRBV30|few|TRBJ2-1
CAWSVGQGPYNEQFF
TGTGCCTGGAGTGTGGGACAGGGGCCATACAATGAGCAGTTCTTC
>-|TRBV7-3|-|TRBJ2-1
CASSFSSYNEQFF
TGTGCCAGCAGCTTCAGTTCCTACAATGAGCAGTTCTTC
>-|TRBV7-2|-|TRBJ2-7
CASSLLLGRVYEQYF
TGTGCCAGCAGCTTACTGTTGGGCAGGGTCTACGAGCAGTACTTC
>-|TRBV7-9|few|TRBJ2-2
CASSALNRPGELFF
TGTGCCAGCAGCGCCCTAAATCGCCCGGGGGAGCTGTTTTTT